These 5 T cell receptor beta chains share one sample of origin, sequenced in a study of blood T cell repertoires in COVID-19. TCRdb's copy holds only in-frame clones and misses some; the assay was immunoSEQ multiplex PCR. The sample comprises 13,000 to 15,000 clones, approximately 86% of which are singletons, and 5.4% rests with the top ten. The specimen was peripheral blood. The origin of the receptors is a human donor in a cohort sampled during active COVID-19.

This chain connects TRBV27 to TRBJ2-7, with TRBD2 identical over 11 bases. The CDR3 has 13 amino acids. The germline gives CDR1 MNHEY, CDR2 SMNVEV (reference sequence). V shed 5 bases, J shed 9 bases, and the junction held 6 bases outside the gene matches. DNA for the CDR3: TGTGCCAGCAGTCTAGCGGGAGGAAGGGTGCAGTACTTC. Residues: CASSLAGGRVQYF.

The rearrangement uses TRBV4-2 and TRBJ2-5; 8 bases match TRBD1. The V gene end was trimmed by 0 bases and the J gene end by 7 bases; junction bases not matched to a gene: 10. The germline CDR1 and CDR2 sequences are LGHNA and YNFKEQ. The CDR3 is made up of 16 amino acids. The CDR3 sequence is CASSQDGAGGLGTQYF. CDR3 DNA: TGTGCCAGCAGCCAAGATGGGGCAGGGGGCTTGGGGACCCAGTACTTC.

The V call is TRBV7-8, the J call TRBJ2-2; no clear D. The length of the CDR3 is 14 residues. Germline CDR1 and CDR2: SGHVS and FQNEAQ. The ends were cut back, 6 bases at V and 4 bases at J, with 12 bases in the middle. The CDR3 DNA sequence: TGTGCCAGCAGGCCGTTCGTGAGCACCGGGGAGCTGTTTTTT. This codes for CASRPFVSTGELFF.

The CDR3 region is CASSWGQPPYGYTF. The CDR3 DNA reads as TGTGCCAGCAGCTGGGGACAGCCCCCCTATGGCTACACCTTC. The genes are TRBV5-6 and TRBJ1-2; 7 bases match TRBD1. With V trimmed by 3 bases and J by 4 bases, 6 bases remained unmatched. Germline-derived CDR1 and CDR2 are SGHDT and YYEEEE. This CDR3 spans 14 amino acids. Based on the CDR3 plus reference TRBV5-6 and TRBJ1-2, the full variable domain is DAGVTQSPTHLIKTRGQQVTLRCSPKSGHDTVSWYQQALGQGPQFIFQYYEEEERQRGNFPDRFSGHQFPNYSSELNVNALLLGDSALYLCASSWGQPPYGYTFGSGTRLTVV.

The chain combines TRBV4-2 with TRBJ2-1, with D possibly matching TRBD2 (6 bases). The germline V gene has CDR1 LGHNA and CDR2 YNFKEQ. The CDR3 length is 16 residues. Trimming pared 0 bases from V and 3 bases from J, leaving 12 bases between. CDR3 sequence reads: CASSQDQAGLYNEQFF. The CDR3 region has the DNA TGTGCCAGCAGCCAAGATCAAGCGGGCCTCTACAATGAGCAGTTCTTC.